This T cell receptor beta chain was profiled in a study of CXCR3-negative and CXCR3-positive naive CD8 T cells. Libraries of TRB cDNA were made by 5' RACE and carried UMIs. Each CDR3 protein gets one entry in TCRdb, which reprocessed the 5' RACE reads and gives no DNA. Its listing shows some 48,000 distinct CDR3 sequences. The clonotype was recovered from a human donor in good health. Some clones in this sample may be carry-over from other donors' samples. Sequencing was done on a sample of naive CXCR3- CD8+ T cells from blood. Subset of the sample: CD45RO-CCR7+CD27+CD95- naive CD8+ T cells lacking CXCR3 (TNR3-).

CDR3 region: CASSSSGGTYEQYF. V usage is TRBV6-5 and J usage is TRBJ2-7; TCRdb picks TRBD2, but there is no DNA to check that call. CDR1 MNHEY and CDR2 SVGAGI come from the germline V gene. The CDR3 is 14 residues long.